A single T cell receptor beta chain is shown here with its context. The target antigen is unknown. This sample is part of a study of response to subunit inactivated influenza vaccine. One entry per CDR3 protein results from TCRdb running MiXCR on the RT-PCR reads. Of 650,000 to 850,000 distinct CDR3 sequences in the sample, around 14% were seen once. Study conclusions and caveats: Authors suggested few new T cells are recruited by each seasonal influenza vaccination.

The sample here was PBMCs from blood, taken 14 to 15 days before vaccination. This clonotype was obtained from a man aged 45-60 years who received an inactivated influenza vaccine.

The CDR3 DNA reads TGTGCCAGCAGTTCCGCCCCAAGGGACAGGGCGGCCAAAAACATTCAGTACTTC. Amino acids: CASSSAPRDRAAKNIQYF. The chain combines TRBV28 with TRBJ2-4, with 9 positions matching TRBD1. V was pared by 4 bases and J by 1 base, with 11 bases of the junction left unmatched. From germline, CDR1 is MDHEN and CDR2 SYDVKM. The length of the CDR3 is 18 residues.